This T cell receptor (beta chain) was captured in a study of cytomegalovirus exposure and HLA in healthy donors. Study results and caveats: Cytomegalovirus-associated status was assigned to 150 to 200 TCR beta chains. In a later analysis, TCR beta V- and J-gene trimming showed a link to a missense DCLRE1C variant.

Primers included in the PCR were 60 Vbeta and 13 Jbeta primers. Using immunoSEQ multiplex PCR, the repertoire was profiled, and TCRdb retains in-frame clones only, with some absent. The data show some 120,000 clones, around three quarters seen once. Trimming at V came to 4 bases and at J to 4 bases, leaving 15 bases not matched to a gene. The germline V gene has CDR1 SGHKS and CDR2 YYEKEE (reference sequence). The CDR3 consists of 17 residues. Notes on this clone: Its antigen is unknown.

V usage is TRBV5-5 and J usage is TRBJ2-7; 9 bases agree with TRBD1. The TCR originated in a young woman in good health and CMV-seronegative. Sequenced input: PBMCs. CDR3 sequence: CASSPTARDRVRYEQYF. As DNA, the CDR3 is TGTGCCAGCAGCCCCACCGCCCGGGACAGGGTAAGGTACGAGCAGTACTTC.